This T cell receptor beta chain was recovered during a study of T cells after yellow fever vaccination. Germline V CDR1 and CDR2: SGHRS, YFSETQ. The CDR3 totals 14 residues. Deletions cut 2 bases from V and 5 bases from J, with 10 bases between. A single record per CDR3 protein comes from TCRdb applying MiXCR to the 5' RACE reads. The sample consists of around 160,000 distinct CDR3 sequences, around 7% of them appearing once. This clonotype has a count of ten or more. The V and J genes are TRBV5-1 and TRBJ1-4; no reliable D call. The TCR comes from a young man who received the YFV17D yellow fever vaccine. The starting material was CD4+ T cells sorted from PBMCs, obtained less than 6 days after the first yellow fever vaccination. The CDR3 here is CASSFAGENEKLFF. The CDR3 DNA is TGCGCCAGCAGCTTTGCCGGGGAGAATGAAAAACTGTTTTTT.